Listed below are T cell receptor beta chains from one sample, sequenced in a study of a mutant IDH1 vaccine in newly diagnosed glioma. TCRdb's table, derived via immunoSEQ multiplex PCR, lists solely in-frame clones and lacks some. The sample carries around 70,000 clones, roughly 84% recorded once. For these TCRs, the target antigens are not known. Sequenced here: PBMCs, sampled from a glioma patient whose treatment included an IDH1 peptide vaccine. Receptor source: a young man with glioma. CDR3s include the opening cysteine and the closing phenylalanine or tryptophan. D genes are given only for firm matches. Size is omitted from some rows. Given values are once, few, many or a class for expanded clones.

length	V	J	size	D	CDR3	DNA
17	TRBV10-3	TRBJ2-5	NA	NA	CAISETTAGYYQETQYF	TGTGCCATCAGTGAAACTACCGCCGGGTACTACCAAGAGACCCAGTACTTC
13	TRBV7-3	TRBJ1-2	NA	NA	CASSFGGSAGYTF	TGTGCCAGCAGCTTTGGGGGCTCCGCGGGCTACACCTTC
14	TRBV5-4	TRBJ1-2	NA	NA	CASSLGWNFYGYTF	TGTGCCAGCAGCTTGGGATGGAATTTTTATGGCTACACCTTC
15	TRBV28	TRBJ2-2	NA	NA	CASSFFGEGTGELFF	TGTGCCAGCAGTTTTTTTGGTGAAGGGACCGGGGAGCTGTTTTTT
13	TRBV7-9	TRBJ2-1	NA	NA	CASSPVSYNEQFF	TGTGCCAGCAGCCCGGTCTCCTACAATGAGCAGTTCTTC
13	TRBV6-6	TRBJ2-7	NA	TRBD1	CASTRDSPYEQYF	TGTGCCAGCACCCGGGACAGTCCCTACGAGCAGTACTTC
15	TRBV19	TRBJ1-5	NA	NA	CASHTAGGSNQPQHF	TGTGCCAGTCACACCGCAGGCGGGAGCAATCAGCCCCAGCATTTT
15	TRBV4-3	TRBJ1-2	NA	TRBD1	CASSQDAGGVYGYTF	TGCGCCAGCAGCCAAGATGCAGGGGGCGTCTATGGCTACACCTTC
16	TRBV9	TRBJ2-2	NA	NA	CASSVAPSGNTGELFF	TGTGCCAGCAGCGTAGCGCCAAGCGGGAACACCGGGGAGCTGTTTTTT
13	TRBV30	TRBJ1-5	NA	NA	CAWSPLGNQPQHF	TGTGCCTGGAGTCCCCTAGGCAATCAGCCCCAGCATTTT
15	TRBV27	TRBJ1-1	NA	TRBD1	CASSLSGTGSTEAFF	TGTGCCAGCAGTTTATCGGGGACAGGGAGCACTGAAGCTTTCTTT
15	TRBV7-9	TRBJ2-7	NA	TRBD2	CASSLVASGRYEQYF	TGTGCCAGCAGCTTAGTGGCTAGCGGGAGGTACGAGCAGTACTTC
17	TRBV18	TRBJ1-1	NA	NA	CASSPLKLGERGTEAFF	TGTGCCAGCTCACCTCTCAAACTAGGGGAAAGGGGCACTGAAGCTTTCTTT
13	TRBV5-6	TRBJ1-2	NA	NA	CASSFQGNYGYTF	TGTGCCAGCAGCTTCCAGGGTAACTATGGCTACACCTTC
16	TRBV7-2	TRBJ2-5	NA	NA	CASRTKQGTSQETQYF	TGTGCCAGCAGGACAAAGCAGGGGACCTCACAAGAGACCCAGTACTTC
12	TRBV28	TRBJ1-2	NA	NA	CASITPPYGYTF	TGTGCCAGCATTACCCCCCCCTATGGCTACACCTTC
14	TRBV6-6	TRBJ1-3	few	TRBD1	CASSLQGGGNTIYF	TGTGCCAGCAGTCTACAGGGGGGAGGAAACACCATATATTTT
15	TRBV4-3	TRBJ1-2	NA	TRBD1	CASSLSGQGWSGYTF	TGCGCCAGCAGCCTCTCGGGACAGGGTTGGTCTGGCTACACCTTC
16	TRBV5-6	TRBJ1-5	NA	NA	CASSPKSNRGNQPQHF	TGTGCCAGCAGCCCAAAAAGTAACAGGGGCAATCAGCCCCAGCATTTT
18	TRBV5-1	TRBJ2-2	NA	NA	CASSLARGGWPNTGELFF	TGCGCCAGCAGCTTGGCCAGAGGAGGTTGGCCGAACACCGGGGAGCTGTTTTTT
16	TRBV19	TRBJ1-2	NA	TRBD1	CASSTTGTGALYGYTF	TGTGCCAGTAGTACCACCGGGACAGGGGCCCTCTATGGCTACACCTTC
13	TRBV5-6	TRBJ2-2	NA	NA	CASSLPPTGELFF	TGTGCCAGCAGCTTGCCCCCTACCGGGGAGCTGTTTTTT
14	TRBV7-9	TRBJ1-5	few	TRBD1	CASSGTGENQPQHF	TGTGCCAGCAGCGGGACAGGGGAAAATCAGCCCCAGCATTTT
17	TRBV21-1	TRBJ1-2	NA	NA	CASSKGGGPYNSHGYTF	TGTGCCAGCAGCAAAGGGGGGGGGCCGTATAACAGCCATGGCTACACCTTC
17	TRBV9	TRBJ1-3	NA	NA	CASSVGYSRIEGNTIYF	TGTGCCAGCAGCGTAGGCTATAGTCGGATCGAGGGAAACACCATATATTTT